This T cell receptor beta chain was captured by sequencing in a study of blood T cell repertoires in COVID-19 (dated by TCRdb to about 2020). In terms of the full investigation: The collaborator samples originated in the United States, Italy and Spain and spanned the acute and convalescent phases of COVID-19. Deeply sampled blood TCRbeta repertoires from subjects exposed to, actively infected with, or recovered from COVID-19 were included in the dataset. A freely available public database, intended as a resource for researchers studying the immune response to SARS-CoV-2, is where the repertoires were released. The sample metadata nearly always contained a de-identified subject ID, COVID-19 status, age in years and sex. Samples came from the ongoing ImmuneRACE study (first 160 participants) plus 1,254 subjects from 6 global collaborators. Where HLA class I and class II types were available, the types were taken from metadata supplied by the sample provider, not from assay-based typing. The material from the prospective study consisted of cDNA or gDNA derived from T cells, B-cell-depleted T cells, or PBMCs. What the research found in general, with its limitations: The amount of clinical and demographic metadata varied by source and participant and was provided uncurated.

Whole blood was collected in K2EDTA tubes by collaborating institutions according to the institutions' own protocols. For TCRbeta analysis, collaborator samples were shipped as frozen whole blood, as isolated PBMCs, or as DNA extracted from either sample type. Relative to germline, V is missing 6 bases and J is missing 4 bases, with 10 bases of the junction outside any gene match. The CDR3, cysteine through phenylalanine, is 16 amino acids long. The kept DNA is CDR3 alone, 48 bases in frame from the first base. CDR1 and CDR2 are drawn from the germline V gene: MGHDK, SYGVNS. TCRbeta CDR3 regions were amplified from genomic DNA by means of the immunoSEQ Assay, a bias-controlled multiplex PCR. As for the original processing: The number of nucleated cells in each sample was estimated from the amplification of reference gene primers within the assay. Sequence reads were collapsed and filtered to measure the absolute abundance of every unique TCRbeta CDR3 rearrangement. For each sample, productive Simpson clonality was calculated by taking the square root of Simpson's diversity index across productive rearrangements. The clones in this table, taken by TCRdb from immuneACCESS, are in-frame only. Not every clone is retained; where verified, under half of the shortfall comes from an unresolved V gene, and the cause of the rest is unknown. Clone size and the V and J calls come from that table; the DNA yielded D and trimming. A total of 100,000 to 150,000 clones appear in this sample, approximately 84% of them only once. Of the sample, 1.9% falls within the top ten clones.

Comment on this clone: What antigen it recognizes has not been identified. The sample holds no much larger clone one base away, and base qualities are not on file.

The receptor chain draws on TRBV25-1 and TRBJ1-4, with 8 bases aligning to TRBD1. The sequence came from a man in his sixties or seventies with acute or convalescent COVID-19. Sequenced material: peripheral blood. DNA sequence: TGTGCCAGCAGCCAATCAAGGACAGGGTTTAATGAAAAACTGTTTTTT. The translation is CASSQSRTGFNEKLFF.